Listed below are T cell receptor beta chains from one sample, sequenced in a study of shared clonotypes between healthy human individuals. The repertoire was sequenced with immunoSEQ multiplex PCR; TCRdb's copy has only in-frame clones and lacks some. This table has around 600,000 clones, approximately 95% appearing once. Material for sequencing was naive CD8+ T cells sorted from blood. The receptors originated from a woman aged 25-40 years in good health. The CDR3 runs from the conserved cysteine through the conserved F or W. Fields, in order: V gene, clone size, J gene, D gene, CDR3 DNA, CDR3 protein. A D gene is named only where the DNA matches it firmly. Expanded clones get a size class; other rows say once, few or many, or leave the size out.

TRBV2	few	TRBJ1-1	TRBD1	TGTGCCAGCACCATGGGAGGGGGCGCACCGGACACTGAAGCTTTCTTT	CASTMGGGAPDTEAFF
TRBV6-5	once	TRBJ1-5	NA	TGTGCCAGCAGTGCCGAGGGGAATAGCAATCAGCCCCAGCATTTT	CASSAEGNSNQPQHF
TRBV5-4	NA	TRBJ2-3	NA	TGTGCCAGCAGCCCCCCTGAGGGAGTCACAGATACGCAGTATTTT	CASSPPEGVTDTQYF
TRBV5-6	NA	TRBJ1-2	NA	TGTGCCAGCAGCTTGGGAGGATCGGGACACCTTGGCTACACCTTC	CASSLGGSGHLGYTF
TRBV13	NA	TRBJ2-1	TRBD2	TGTGCCAGCTCCGGGACTAGCTGGTTGAATGAGCAGTTCTTC	CASSGTSWLNEQFF
TRBV2	NA	TRBJ2-3	NA	TGTGCCAGCAGTGAAGTGGGGGATACGCAGTATTTT	CASSEVGDTQYF
TRBV19	NA	TRBJ2-3	TRBD2	TGTGCCAGTAGTATTAACCGACTAGCGGGAGGGCATACGCAGTATTTT	CASSINRLAGGHTQYF
TRBV6-4	NA	TRBJ2-6	NA	TGTGCCAGCAGTGAGGATCCCGGGGCCAACGTCCTGACTTTC	CASSEDPGANVLTF
TRBV5-6	NA	TRBJ2-5	TRBD2	TGTGCCAGCAGCTTTCTAGCGGGAGAGTGGTCGGAGACCCAGTACTTC	CASSFLAGEWSETQYF
TRBV28	NA	TRBJ1-1	NA	TGTGCCAGCCGAATTGAGTCGTACACTGAAGCTTTCTTT	CASRIESYTEAFF
TRBV5-8	once	TRBJ1-2	NA	TGTGCCAGCAGCTCGGGAACCTATGGCTACACCTTC	CASSSGTYGYTF
TRBV7-9	NA	TRBJ2-2	TRBD1	TGTGCCAGCAGCCCGGGGACAGGGGGAACCGGGGAGCTGTTTTTT	CASSPGTGGTGELFF
TRBV5-6	NA	TRBJ2-1	NA	TGTGCCAGCGATCAATTAGCGGACAAATTGAGCTCCTACAATGAGCAGTTCTTC	CASDQLADKLSSYNEQFF
TRBV9	NA	TRBJ2-5	TRBD2	TGTGCCAGCAGCGCCGGGACTAGCGGAACACAAGAGACCCAGTACTTC	CASSAGTSGTQETQYF
TRBV13	NA	TRBJ1-2	NA	TGTGCCAGCAGCTTAGGCCAGGGAGGTGGCTACACCTTC	CASSLGQGGGYTF
TRBV27	NA	TRBJ1-5	NA	TGTGCCAGCAGTTTTGGCGTCAATCAGCCCCAGCATTTT	CASSFGVNQPQHF
TRBV28	NA	TRBJ2-3	TRBD2	TGTGCCAGCAGTTTACCCCCCTTCACTAGCGGAAGCACAGATACGCAGTATTTT	CASSLPPFTSGSTDTQYF
TRBV13	NA	TRBJ2-5	TRBD1	TGTGCCAGCAGCCAAACGACAGGGCCGGAGACCCAGTACTTC	CASSQTTGPETQYF
TRBV2	NA	TRBJ2-1	NA	TGTGCCTTTTCCGGGACTTCTGACCTTCCTAGCAATGAGCAGTTCTTC	CAFSGTSDLPSNEQFF
TRBV28	NA	TRBJ1-5	TRBD1	TGTGCCAGCTCCGACAAGAGCACAGGGGGCGATCAGCCCCAGCATTTT	CASSDKSTGGDQPQHF
TRBV13	once	TRBJ2-6	NA	TGTGCCAGCAGCTTGTTGAGCTCTGGGGCCAACGTCCTGACTTTC	CASSLLSSGANVLTF
TRBV27	NA	TRBJ2-7	TRBD1	TGTGCCAGCAGTTATTTAGGACAGGAAGGCCACGAGCAGTACTTC	CASSYLGQEGHEQYF
TRBV20-1	NA	TRBJ2-7	NA	TGCAGTGCTACGCACGAGCAGTACTTC	CSATHEQYF
TRBV27	NA	TRBJ2-7	NA	TGTGCCAGCAGTGTAGCGGAACCCTTCTACGAGCAGTACTTC	CASSVAEPFYEQYF
TRBV9	NA	TRBJ2-7	NA	TGTGCCAGCAGTGCTACAGGGAGGCCCGAGGGGGAGCAGTACTTC	CASSATGRPEGEQYF
TRBV28	NA	TRBJ1-2	TRBD1	TGTGCCAGCAGGCACGGGACAGGGGTTACCTATGGCTACACCTTC	CASRHGTGVTYGYTF
TRBV7-9	NA	TRBJ2-1	NA	TGTGCCAGCAGCCCAACACGCGCCAGCCACAATGAGCAGTTCTTC	CASSPTRASHNEQFF
TRBV4-2	NA	TRBJ2-5	TRBD2	TGTGCCAGCAGCCAGAATTTATGGACTAGCGGGAGTTTTGATGGGAGGGAGACCCAGTACTTC	CASSQNLWTSGSFDGRETQYF
TRBV6-5	NA	TRBJ1-1	TRBD1	TGTGCCAGCAGTTACTTAGGGGGCAATACTGAAGCTTTCTTT	CASSYLGGNTEAFF
TRBV5-6	NA	TRBJ2-5	TRBD2	TGTGCCAGCAACAGGAGGACTAGCGGAGACCAAGAGACCCAGTACTTC	CASNRRTSGDQETQYF
TRBV7-8	NA	TRBJ2-7	NA	TGTGCCAGCAGCCTCCGGGACTCCCGCTACGAGCAGTACTTC	CASSLRDSRYEQYF
TRBV5-6	NA	TRBJ2-4	NA	TGTGCCAGCAGGCCATGGGGCGGGAAAAACATTCAGTACTTC	CASRPWGGKNIQYF
TRBV30	NA	TRBJ2-1	TRBD2	TGTGCCTTGACTAGCGGGGGTGGATGGAAGTTCTTC	CALTSGGGWKFF
TRBV27	NA	TRBJ2-1	NA	TGTGCCAGCAGTTTACAGCTATCCCACGGGCCATACAATGAGCAGTTCTTC	CASSLQLSHGPYNEQFF
TRBV6-5	once	TRBJ2-1	TRBD1	TGTGCCAGCAGTTCGCTGGGGACAGTCAATGAGCAGTTCTTC	CASSSLGTVNEQFF
TRBV1	NA	TRBJ2-3	NA	TGCACCAGCAGCCAAGAAACCCTCGAGACGGGAGGTGCCACAGATACGCAGTATTTT	CTSSQETLETGGATDTQYF